This TCR beta chain emerged from a study of blood T cell repertoires in COVID-19. Study information: Sites across the United States, Italy and Spain contributed samples from acute and convalescent COVID-19.

The V gene lost 0 bases and the J gene lost 8 bases, with 10 bases spanning the gap. Germline CDR1 is MNHNS and CDR2 is SASEGT. The CDR3 totals 13 residues. This clone was observed a few times. How the authors handled the data: How many nucleated cells were present was estimated from reference gene primer amplification. Sequenced by immunoSEQ multiplex PCR; TCRdb stores in-frame clones only, minus some. The D gene and trimming were derived from the DNA, and the V and J assignments and clone size from that table. The sample has some 100,000 clones, about 84% seen once. The material sequenced was peripheral blood. The clonotype was recovered from a man aged 55 to 70 with acute or convalescent COVID-19. The rearrangement links TRBV6-1 to TRBJ1-1; perhaps TRBD1 as D (6 bases). The CDR3 nucleotides are TGTGCCAGCAGTGAAGCGCCCAGGGGAGAAGCTTTCTTT. Translating gives CASSEAPRGEAFF.